This T cell receptor (beta chain) was profiled in a study of cytomegalovirus exposure and HLA in healthy donors. Notes on the study in general: As immune exposure information, only CMV serostatus was available. Productive rates of about 87% or about 30% were seen for most TCR beta V segments in an earlier analysis. Overall, around 160 TCR beta chains were annotated as cytomegalovirus-associated. With later analysis, a missense DCLRE1C variant became linked to TCR beta V- and J-gene trimming.

In the case of this clone: Its antigen is as yet unknown.

The CDR3 has 16 amino acids. The germline V and J ends were trimmed by 0 bases and 5 bases, with 14 bases remaining between them. CDR1 is MNHEY, CDR2 SVGAGI, per germline. Primers for the PCR totalled 60 Vbeta and 13 Jbeta. Only in-frame clones appear in the TCRdb table, and some are missing; sequencing was by immunoSEQ multiplex PCR. Of approximately 140,000 clones listed, more than 75% are singletons. This receptor was taken from a male donor in good health and CMV-seronegative. The chain is built from TRBV6-5 and TRBJ1-3; TRBD1 is a possible D gene (5 bases). Sequenced input: PBMCs. This CDR3 is CASSYSPGRGRNTIYF. In DNA, the CDR3 is TGTGCCAGCAGTTACTCACCTGGGCGGGGGAGAAACACCATATATTTT.